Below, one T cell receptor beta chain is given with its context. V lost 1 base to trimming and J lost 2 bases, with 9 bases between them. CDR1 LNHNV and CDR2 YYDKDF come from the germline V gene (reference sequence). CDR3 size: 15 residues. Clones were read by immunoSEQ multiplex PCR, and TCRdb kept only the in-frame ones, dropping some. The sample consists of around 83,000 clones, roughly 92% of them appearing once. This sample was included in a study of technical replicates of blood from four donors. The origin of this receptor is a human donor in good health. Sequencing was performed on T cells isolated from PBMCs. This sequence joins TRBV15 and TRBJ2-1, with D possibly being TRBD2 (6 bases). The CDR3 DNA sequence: TGTGCCACCAGCAGAGCGGCGGGGACCTACAATGAGCAGTTCTTC. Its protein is CATSRAAGTYNEQFF.